The 7 T cell receptor beta chains below all came from one sample that was sequenced in a study of blood T cells in healthy people across ages. A second roughly 7 to 12 cycle PCR used barcoded and J-beta primers. TCRdb reanalysed the 5' RACE reads using MiXCR and keeps one entry per CDR3 protein. The sample consists of about 800,000 distinct CDR3 sequences, about 62% of them appearing once. What was sequenced was blood. These receptors were obtained from a man aged 30 to 39 in good health.

This clonotype has just a few counts. This chain connects TRBV29-1 to TRBJ2-1, with D unresolved. The CDR3 loop spans 11 amino acids. In germline, CDR1 is SQVTM, CDR2 ANQGSEA. V lost 8 bases to trimming and J lost 4 bases, with 9 bases between them. The CDR3: CSPRTYNEQFF. The DNA for the CDR3 is TGCAGCCCCCGCACTTACAATGAGCAGTTCTTC.

This clonotype was counted only a few times. The gene calls are TRBV4-2 and TRBJ2-1; D gene uncertain. Trimming took 1 base from V and 5 from J, leaving 12 bases between them. The CDR3 has 15 amino acids. Germline V gives CDR1 LGHNA, CDR2 YNFKEQ. The CDR3: CASSQVVRRDNEQFF. The CDR3 DNA is TGTGCCAGCAGCCAAGTTGTCAGGCGTGACAATGAGCAGTTCTTC.

The gene calls are TRBV24-1 and TRBJ2-7; TRBD1 agrees at 12 bases. Germline assignment: CDR1 KGHDR and CDR2 SFDVKD. The CDR3 runs 16 residues. The V and J ends lost 5 bases and 4 bases, in that order; junction bases with no gene match: 8. Here the CDR3 reads CATSAFGTGGPYEQYF. CDR3 in DNA: TGTGCCACCAGTGCTTTCGGGACAGGGGGCCCTTACGAGCAGTACTTC.

This sequence joins TRBV12-3 or TRBV12-4 and TRBJ2-3; D is perhaps TRBD1 (7 bases). V was clipped by 6 bases and J by 4 bases, with 17 bases between them. The CDR3 has 15 residues. This CDR3 reads CASSARGTVPDTQYF. DNA of the CDR3: TGTGCCAGCAGCGCCCGCGGGACAGTCCCAGATACGCAGTATTTT.

This clonotype was counted at least ten times. The chain recombines TRBV2 with TRBJ1-2; D call uncertain. The CDR3 is 13 residues long. V was pared by 0 bases and J by 8 bases, with 10 bases between. Looked up from germline, CDR1 is SNHLY and CDR2 is FYNNEI. The CDR3 DNA reads as TGTGCCAGCAGTGAAGCGGGGTGGCGGGGCTACACCTTC. Amino acid sequence: CASSEAGWRGYTF.

CDR3 DNA: TGCAGTGCTAGAAACACGGGCCACGCTGAAGCTTTCTTT. Protein product: CSARNTGHAEAFF. The V gene is TRBV20-1, the J gene TRBJ1-1; D remains unclear. The CDR3 has 13 amino acids. Trimming stripped 2 bases from V and 6 bases from J, with 13 bases between. CDR1 and CDR2 (germline): DFQATT, SNEGSKA (reference sequence).

V and J are TRBV4-1 and TRBJ1-2, with TRBD1 identical over 8 bases. Germline V gene lookup returns CDR1 MGHRA and CDR2 YSYEKL. This CDR3 is built from 15 residues. V shed 1 base and J 1 base; nucleotides not matched to a gene: 2. The CDR3 spells CASSQVDRVNYGYTF. The CDR3 region has the DNA TGCGCCAGCAGCCAAGTGGACAGGGTTAACTATGGCTACACCTTC.